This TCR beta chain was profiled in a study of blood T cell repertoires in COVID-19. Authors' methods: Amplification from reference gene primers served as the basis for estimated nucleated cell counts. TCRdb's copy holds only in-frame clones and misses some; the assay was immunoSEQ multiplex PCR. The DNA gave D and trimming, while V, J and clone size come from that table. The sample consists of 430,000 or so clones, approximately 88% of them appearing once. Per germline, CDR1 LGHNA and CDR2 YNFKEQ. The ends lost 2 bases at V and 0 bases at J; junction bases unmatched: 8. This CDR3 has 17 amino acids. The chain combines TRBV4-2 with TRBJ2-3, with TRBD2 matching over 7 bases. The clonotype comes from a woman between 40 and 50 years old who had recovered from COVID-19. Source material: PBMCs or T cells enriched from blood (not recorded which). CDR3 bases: TGTGCCAGCAGCCAACTGATGACTAGCCCGAGCACAGATACGCAGTATTTT. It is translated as CASSQLMTSPSTDTQYF.